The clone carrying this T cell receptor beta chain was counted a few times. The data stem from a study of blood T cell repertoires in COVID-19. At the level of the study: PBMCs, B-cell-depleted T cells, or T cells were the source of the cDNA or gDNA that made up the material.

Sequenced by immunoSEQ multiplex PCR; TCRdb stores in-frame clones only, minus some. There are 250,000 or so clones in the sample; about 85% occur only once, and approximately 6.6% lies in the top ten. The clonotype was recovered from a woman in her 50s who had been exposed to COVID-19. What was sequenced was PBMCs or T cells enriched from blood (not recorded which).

The CDR3 loop reads CASSTGTAILPGTDTQYF. The CDR3 coding sequence is TGTGCCAGCTCAACCGGGACAGCTATTCTCCCCGGCACAGATACGCAGTATTTT. This chain connects TRBV18 to TRBJ2-3; 7 bases match TRBD1. Per the germline V gene, CDR1 is KGHSH and CDR2 is LQKENI. The J segment lost 1 base and the V segment lost 5 bases, leaving 15 bases of the junction unmatched. This CDR3 region has 18 residues.